This T cell receptor beta chain emerged from a study of molecular identifiers for immune sequencing clone quantification. Study-level points and caveats: Clones with over 20 RNA copies captured over 97% of effector molecules but under 1% of naive ones. Molecules of identical TCR sharing a barcode could underestimate highly expanded clone sizes. Researchers reportedly could pick up spiked Jurkat TCR RNA from one cell mixed into about 970,000 naive cells.

CDR3 size: 13 residues. Germline-derived CDR1 and CDR2 are SEHNR and FQNEAQ (reference sequence). The germline V and J ends were trimmed by 4 bases and 5 bases, with 11 bases remaining between them. Library preparation followed earlier protocols using designated TCR primers. TCRdb reprocessed the PCR reads via MiXCR and lists one record per CDR3 protein. The data contain some 88,000 distinct CDR3 sequences, roughly 23% of them singletons. As for this clonotype: Its antigen is unidentified.

Sequenced: naive CD8+ T cells from blood, with Jurkat cell RNA spiked in. Subset: FACS-sorted CD8+CD4-CCR7+CD45RA+ naive T cells. V is TRBV7-9 and J is TRBJ2-5; D gene uncertain. The TCR was taken from a human donor in good health. Some libraries in this study had Jurkat cell RNA spiked in. CDR3 bases: TGTGCCAGCAGCTACCTACTGGAGGAGACCCAGTACTTC. Amino acids: CASSYLLEETQYF. Combining the CDR3 with reference TRBV7-9 and TRBJ2-5 gives the whole variable domain DTGVSQNPRHKITKRGQNVTFRCDPISEHNRLYWYRQTLGQGPEFLTYFQNEAQLEKSRLLSDRFSAERPKGSFSTLEIQRTEQGDSAMYLCASSYLLEETQYFGPGTRLLVL.